Listed below are T cell receptor beta chains from one sample, sequenced in a study of human T cells and chemical hapten exposure. Each CDR3 protein gets one entry after TCRdb re-called the RACE reads with MiXCR. The sample carries 85,000 to 100,000 distinct CDR3 sequences, 9.5% to 15% recorded once. Sequencing was performed on whole blood, taken in connection with sensitization to the hapten diphenylcyclopropenone (DPC). These receptors all come from a woman between 40 and 55 years old with alopecia areata. Some clones in this sample may be carry-over from other donors' samples. CDR3s leave out the opening cysteine and the closing phenylalanine or tryptophan.

v_gene,j_gene,CDR3aa
TRBV20-1,TRBJ2-1,SALTSGRGNEQF
TRBV29-1,TRBJ2-1,SVDRTGGYNEQF
TRBV28,TRBJ1-5,AGSSWTGGNQPQH
TRBV4-3,TRBJ2-3,ASTFSPTGLAGGDTQY
TRBV24-1,TRBJ2-7,ATSDLGYGYYEQY
TRBV28,TRBJ1-1,ASSPGGGTRTEAF
TRBV7-2,TRBJ2-5,ASSLAAGDQETQY
TRBV29-1,TRBJ2-5,SVATTGSETQY
TRBV6-6,TRBJ1-1,ASSADRGPTEAF
TRBV24-1,TRBJ2-5,ATGGLAGGPETQY
TRBV4-3,TRBJ1-1,ASSQDMVGVPEAF
TRBV2,TRBJ2-7,ASSPRGATYEQY
TRBV11-2,TRBJ1-5,ASSLDGGQGQPQH
TRBV29-1,TRBJ2-3,SVASTSGRT
TRBV29-1,TRBJ2-2,SVLQGTTGELF
TRBV3-1,TRBJ2-1,ASSQGTSGRPKYNEQF
TRBV7-2,TRBJ1-3,ASSPRTSSGNTIY
TRBV7-3,TRBJ2-5,ASSGRVQETQY
TRBV21-1,TRBJ2-7,ASSSRTGFSYEQY
TRBV20-1,TRBJ1-5,SYQPQH
TRBV7-2,TRBJ2-1,ASSPHNEQF
TRBV10-3,TRBJ2-7,AISDGLAGVYEQY
TRBV6-5,TRBJ1-5,ASSSAGEPQH
TRBV3-1,TRBJ2-5,ASSQGPETQY
TRBV4-1,TRBJ1-4,ASSQDFGGSEKLF
TRBV7-9,TRBJ1-2,ASSSLQGIDGYT
TRBV20-1,TRBJ2-3,SATVGVRGPGTQY
TRBV12-3/TRBV12-4,TRBJ1-1,ASSLIPHRATEAF
TRBV12-3/TRBV12-4,TRBJ1-1,ASSPLRTGASPEAF
TRBV27,TRBJ2-3,ASTAGLATADTQY
TRBV7-3,TRBJ2-5,ASSSAGQETQY
TRBV4-2,TRBJ1-4,ASRRQGDREKLF
TRBV29-1,TRBJ2-7,SVPRENSYEQY
TRBV7-2,TRBJ2-2,ASSPTAGFRTGELF
TRBV6-2/TRBV6-3,TRBJ2-2,ASSFQAGRGLSSNTGELF
TRBV29-1,TRBJ2-3,SVQHRSSTDTQY
TRBV24-1,TRBJ2-7,ATSEGISYEQY
TRBV27,TRBJ2-1,ASSLNPPGLAWQNEQF
TRBV6-6,TRBJ2-2,ASRAGENTGELF
TRBV6-6,TRBJ1-1,ASSSTMNTEAF
TRBV20-1,TRBJ2-1,SAGLAAYNEQF
TRBV6-2/TRBV6-3,TRBJ2-2,ASSFSYGELF
TRBV5-1,TRBJ2-7,ASSLGSTGISYEQY
TRBV18,TRBJ2-2,ASSPVSRAGGLARELF
TRBV4-2,TRBJ2-2,AIARERHTGELF
TRBV29-1,TRBJ1-1,SVRVSRDTEAF
TRBV6-2/TRBV6-3,TRBJ2-7,ASSPGTSLNRPRYEQY
TRBV20-1,TRBJ2-3,SAPPLGHTDTQY
TRBV6-1,TRBJ1-4,ASSEAAIERLF
TRBV4-2,TRBJ2-1,ASSRGLAGGTNEQF
TRBV18,TRBJ2-2,ASSPRELSGELF
TRBV5-1,TRBJ1-1,ASSLKGANTEAF
TRBV7-9,TRBJ2-3,ASSSGLVDTQY
TRBV7-3,TRBJ2-2,ASSLYSGTAGELF
TRBV20-1,TRBJ2-1,SRTSGPHNEQF